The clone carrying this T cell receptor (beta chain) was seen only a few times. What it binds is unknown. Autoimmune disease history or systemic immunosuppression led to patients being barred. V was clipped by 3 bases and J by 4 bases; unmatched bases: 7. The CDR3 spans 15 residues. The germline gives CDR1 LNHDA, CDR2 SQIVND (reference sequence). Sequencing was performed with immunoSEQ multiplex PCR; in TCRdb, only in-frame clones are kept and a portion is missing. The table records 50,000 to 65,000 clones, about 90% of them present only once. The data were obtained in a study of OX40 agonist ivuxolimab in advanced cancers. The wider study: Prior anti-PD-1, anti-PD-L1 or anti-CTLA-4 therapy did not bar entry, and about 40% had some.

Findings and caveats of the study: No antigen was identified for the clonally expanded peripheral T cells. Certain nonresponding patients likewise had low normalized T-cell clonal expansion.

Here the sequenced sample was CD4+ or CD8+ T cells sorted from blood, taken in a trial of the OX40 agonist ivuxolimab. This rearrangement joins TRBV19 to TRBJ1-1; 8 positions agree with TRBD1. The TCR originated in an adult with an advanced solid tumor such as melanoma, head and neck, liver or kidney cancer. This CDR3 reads CASSIWTGPGTEAFF. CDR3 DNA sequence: TGTGCCAGTAGTATCTGGACAGGGCCGGGCACTGAAGCTTTCTTT.